Sequencing of this T cell receptor beta chain was carried out in a study of T cell responses to AZD1222 COVID-19 vaccine. A word on this clone: The identical CDR3 is also encoded by other nucleotide sequences in the sample.

Profiling relied on immunoSEQ multiplex PCR, and the TCRdb table lists in-frame clones only, not all of them. The data contain some 120,000 clones, about 90% of them singletons. Trimming shortened V by 2 bases and J by 4 bases, and 6 bases separated the two germline ends. This CDR3 region has 13 residues. Germline assignment: CDR1 MNHEY and CDR2 SVGAGI. The chain employs TRBV6-5 and TRBJ1-3; no definite D call. This clonotype was obtained from an adult in good health. This material consisted of peripheral blood, taken on day 0 of AZD1222 vaccination. The DNA of the CDR3 is TGTGCCAGCAGTTACAGTTCCGGAAACACCATATATTTT. Translation gives CASSYSSGNTIYF.